The present entry profiles one T cell receptor beta chain with its context. This clonotype was counted a few times. Its antigen remains undetermined. No much larger clone is present one base from it, and per-base qualities are unavailable. The library came from 5' RACE. The sequencing machine was an Illumina HiSeq 2000. A universal primer binding site was added through template switching, and the final cDNA carried a unique molecular identifier so that TCR cDNA molecules could be counted accurately. Specific primers in the conserved constant-segment region were used to synthesize first-strand cDNA for TCR alpha and beta chains. To control for contamination, every cDNA library carried two barcodes: a SMART-Mk sample barcode plus Illumina barcodes. TruSeq adapter sequences, together with Illumina sample barcodes, were added in two successive PCR steps. The TCR alpha and beta cDNA libraries were sequenced on the Illumina HiSeq platform using custom primers. The authors' pipeline ran thus. MiGEC processed the raw reads to extract unique molecular identifiers, while MiXCR was used to determine the CDR3 positions. Recombination models were inferred per individual with the repgenHMM and IGoR tools using an EM algorithm. The tcR package in R was used for shared clonotype analysis, with sharing normalized by the product of cloneset sizes. To study raw recombination without the effects of thymic and clonal selection, out-of-frame nonproductive sequences were analyzed. TCRdb handled the public reads itself, with Q25 trimming in fastp and clone calling in MiXCR, and kept productive beta chains. Rows with a matching CDR3 protein are joined into one entry that keeps the most common DNA and genes. V and J calls and clone size were set by TCRdb, not the authors. The sample contains just under 650,000 distinct CDR3 sequences, around 7.4% of them found a single time. The top ten constitute over 1.5% of the sample.

The sample is drawn from a study of identical twins (dated by TCRdb to the mid-2010s). About the full investigation: TCR alpha and beta repertoires from monozygotic twins, unrelated adults of various ages and cord blood were deep-sequenced to test whether fetal clonotypes persist. To rule out contamination, the twin experiments were replicated at different times with different library preparation protocols.

Every donor was a healthy Caucasian. Three pairs of female monozygotic twins, all aged about 18 to 29 years, made up the twin cohort. RNA for TCR libraries was isolated from peripheral blood mononuclear cells. Paper-wide results and their limitations: Conclusions relied on cross-sectional statistical analysis, since the same donors could not be followed over many years. A weaker excess of twin sharing was found in beta out-of-frame sequences because the signal-to-noise ratio was lowered by fewer shared sequences. Fewer insertions were carried by abundant cord blood beta clonotypes; a weaker similar trend was observed in young adult naive repertoires, while no such trend was observed in memory repertoires. Out-of-frame TCR alpha sharing in monozygotic twins was systematically underestimated by recombination models, whereas sharing between unrelated individuals was in agreement with the recombination models. Zero-insertion analyses could be partly confounded by invariant T cells such as MAIT and iNKT, although diverse VJ usage argued against such confounding for most clonotypes. Out-of-frame TCR alpha sequences shared between twins showed an excess of low generation-probability sequences compared with coincidental sharing between unrelated individuals.

For CDR1 and CDR2, the germline V gene (reference sequence) lists MNHEY and SMNVEV. From the cysteine through the phenylalanine, the CDR3 covers 15 amino acids. Only CDR3 DNA remains: 45 bases, in frame from the first base. Trimming takes 2 bases from V and 6 bases from J, and the germline ends sit 15 bases apart. The same sample was also used in a study of yellow fever vaccine responses in identical twins. From the second report: The T cell response to vaccination in identical twins was reported by the authors to appear partly convergent and partly personalized. In identical twins, the study followed T cell clones that responded to the vaccine with precision.

Sequencing used PBMCs. The chain is encoded by TRBV27 joined to TRBJ2-3, and TRBD1 may be the D gene, going by 5 matching bases. The receptor was isolated from a woman under 30 in good health. This receptor carries the CDR3 CASSLRITGRDTQYF. Here is the DNA: TGTGCCAGCAGTTTACGAATAACAGGTCGGGATACGCAGTATTTT.